The 14 T cell receptor beta chains in this list originate from one sample, sequenced in a study of early T cells in non-severe SARS-CoV-2 infection. TCRdb reprocessed the 5' RACE reads with MiXCR, giving one entry per CDR3 protein. The repertoire includes around 26,000 distinct CDR3 sequences, approximately 4.1% of them detected once, and 6.2% sits in the top ten. Sequencing was performed on whole blood. These receptors all stem from an adult who was a healthcare worker with PCR-confirmed SARS-CoV-2 infection or an uninfected control (not recorded which).

This clonotype has more than one count but fewer than ten. The chain employs TRBV6-1 and TRBJ2-3; 12 nucleotides match TRBD2. The CDR3 covers 15 residues. V lost 6 bases and J lost 4; bases outside the gene matches: 5. Germline CDR1 reads MNHNS; CDR2 reads SASEGT. CDR3 DNA: TGTGCCAGCAGAAGACTAGCGGGAGCCTCAGATACGCAGTATTTT. Residues: CASRRLAGASDTQYF.

This clonotype was seen repeatedly, ten times or more. The V call is TRBV7-6, the J call TRBJ2-5; 8 bases align to TRBD2. There are 15 residues in the CDR3. V was clipped by 5 bases and J by 10 bases; unmatched bases: 15. Germline values: CDR1 SGHVS, CDR2 FNYEAQ. CDR3 nucleotide sequence: TGTGCCAGCAGCCCGGGGGGGGCGGTTGGTAGAGACCAGTACTTC. This codes for CASSPGGAVGRDQYF. The full variable domain, in which reference TRBV7-6 and TRBJ2-5 provide the parts outside the CDR3, is GAGVSQSPRYKVTKRGQDVALRCDPISGHVSLYWYRQALGQGPEFLTYFNYEAQQDKSGLPNDRFSAERPEGSISTLTIQRTEQRDSAMYRCASSPGGAVGRDQYFGPGTRLLVL.

This clonotype was recorded many times. The V and J genes are TRBV11-2 and TRBJ2-7; 16 positions agree with TRBD2. Germline loops: CDR1 SGHAT, CDR2 FQNNGV. After removal of 5 bases from V and 3 bases from J, the junction contained 4 bases not matched to a gene. The CDR3 is 16 amino acids. The CDR3 reads CASSAGLAGGIYEQYF. The CDR3 DNA reads as TGTGCCAGCAGCGCGGGACTAGCGGGAGGGATCTACGAGCAGTACTTC.

This clonotype was counted many times. The V call is TRBV14, the J call TRBJ2-2; TRBD2 aligns across 8 bases. The CDR3 has 15 residues. J lost 7 bases, V lost 1 base, and 5 bases had no gene match. Germline V gene data show CDR1 as SGHDN and CDR2 as FVKESK. The DNA for the CDR3 is TGTGCCAGCAGCCAAGTGGCGGGAGGCTTCGGGGAGCTGTTTTTT. This sequence encodes CASSQVAGGFGELFF.

This clonotype has a count of ten or more. The chain links TRBV12-3 or TRBV12-4 to TRBJ2-1; 10 bases agree with TRBD2. The CDR3 runs 14 residues. Trimming took 5 bases from V and 6 from J; bases not matched to a gene: 4. The CDR3, as DNA: TGTGCCAGCAGTAGAAGCGGGGGGGGCAATGAGCAGTTCTTC. Translated, it gives CASSRSGGGNEQFF.

Many counts were recorded for this clonotype. The gene calls are TRBV7-9 and TRBJ1-1; no reliable D call. V lost 2 bases, J lost 6 bases, and 4 bases lay in between. CDR1 SEHNR and CDR2 FQNEAQ come from the germline V gene (reference sequence). CDR3 size: 11 residues. Here the CDR3 reads CASSLNAEAFF. The CDR3 DNA follows: TGTGCCAGCAGCTTAAACGCTGAAGCTTTCTTT.

This clonotype was seen repeatedly, ten times or more. V is TRBV7-2 and J is TRBJ2-5; 7 bases are shared with TRBD2. Germline trimming cut 2 bases from V and 4 bases from J; bases unmatched to any gene: 10. The CDR3 totals 16 residues. Germline values: CDR1 SGHTA, CDR2 FQGNSA. The CDR3 protein is CASSLIGRQRGETQYF. For the CDR3, the DNA is TGTGCCAGCAGCTTAATCGGGCGGCAGCGGGGAGAGACCCAGTACTTC.

This clonotype came up many times. The chain is built from TRBV19 and TRBJ2-6; 13 bases line up with TRBD2. CDR1 and CDR2 (germline): LNHDA, SQIVND (reference sequence). J was trimmed by 1 base and V by 6 bases; bases with no gene match: 3. The CDR3 length is 17 residues. CDR3 coding DNA: TGTGCCAGTAGCCTACTAGCGGGAGGGTCTGGGGCCAACGTCCTGACTTTC. It yields the protein CASSLLAGGSGANVLTF.

Many counts were recorded for this clonotype. J is TRBJ1-6 and V is TRBV6-1; 8 nucleotides align to TRBD1. CDR1 is MNHNS, CDR2 SASEGT, per germline. The V and J ends lost 8 bases and 10 bases, in that order; junction bases with no gene match: 7. The CDR3 runs 13 residues. DNA for the CDR3: TGTGCCAGCGGCGAACAGGGGGGGTCACCCCTCCACTTT. Its translation is CASGEQGGSPLHF.

In its sample, this clonotype was seen many times. V usage is TRBV18 and J usage is TRBJ2-5, with D maybe TRBD2 (5 bases). CDR1 and CDR2 from the germline V gene are KGHSH and LQKENI. CDR3 size: 14 residues. V lost 3 bases, J lost 2 bases, and 10 bases lay in between. The CDR3 nucleotides are TGTGCCAGCTCACCCATGGCGGGTCAAGAGACCCAGTACTTC. Its protein product is CASSPMAGQETQYF.

This clonotype was observed many times. The chain has TRBV10-3 and TRBJ2-5; 7 nucleotides line up with TRBD1. The V and J ends lost 6 bases and 2 bases, in that order; junction bases with no gene match: 9. This CDR3 comprises 15 residues. Germline V gives CDR1 ENHRY, CDR2 SYGVKD. CDR3 in amino acids: CAISTSGTVQETQYF. CDR3 DNA: TGTGCCATCAGCACCTCCGGGACAGTACAAGAGACCCAGTACTTC.

In its sample, this clonotype was seen many times. The V gene is TRBV7-2, the J gene TRBJ2-5, with TRBD2 as a possible D gene (5 bases). V was trimmed by 3 bases and J by 5 bases, leaving 13 bases between them. CDR1 and CDR2 from the germline V gene are SGHTA and FQGNSA. The CDR3 sequence is 14 residues long. The CDR3 reads CASSLGASSETQYF. The CDR3, as DNA: TGTGCCAGCAGCTTGGGTGCTAGCTCGGAGACCCAGTACTTC.

This clonotype was picked up many times. The chain combines TRBV10-3 with TRBJ2-1; TRBD2 matches at 8 bases. V was pared by 6 bases and J by 5 bases, with 9 bases of the junction left unmatched. The CDR3 consists of 15 residues. Germline assignment: CDR1 ENHRY and CDR2 SYGVKD. The CDR3 DNA is TGTGCCATCAGCCCCGGCTGGCGGGGGGACAATGAGCAGTTCTTC. Encoded protein: CAISPGWRGDNEQFF.

This clonotype was recorded at least ten times. J is TRBJ2-3 and V is TRBV24-1; tentatively, D is TRBD1 or TRBD2 (5 bases each). Germline assignment: CDR1 KGHDR and CDR2 SFDVKD. The CDR3 is 14 amino acids. The ends were cut back, 9 bases at V and 2 bases at J, with 14 bases in the middle. CDR3 nucleotides: TGTGCCACCGCCGGGAAGGGGCTCACAGATACGCAGTATTTT. Its translation is CATAGKGLTDTQYF.